The 4 T cell receptor beta chains in this list originate from one sample, sequenced in a study of T cell responses to AZD1222 COVID-19 vaccine. Clones were sequenced by immunoSEQ multiplex PCR, and TCRdb holds only the in-frame ones, with some missing. The sample has roughly 100,000 clones, approximately 89% seen once. The sample was peripheral blood, taken on day 0 of AZD1222 vaccination. Receptors were obtained from an adult in good health.

V and J are TRBV19 and TRBJ2-7; D unresolved. Trimming took off 4 bases at V and 0 bases at J, with 13 bases between the two ends. Per germline, CDR1 LNHDA and CDR2 SQIVND (reference sequence). CDR3 length: 15 amino acids. CDR3 sequence reads: CASSTQSLPSYEQYF. CDR3 DNA sequence: TGTGCCAGTAGTACCCAGTCGTTACCCTCCTACGAGCAGTACTTC. The full variable domain, rest sourced from reference TRBV19 and TRBJ2-7, is DGGITQSPKYLFRKEGQNVTLSCEQNLNHDAMYWYRQDPGQGLRLIYYSQIVNDFQKGDIAEGYSVSREKKESFPLTVTSAQKNPTAFYLCASSTQSLPSYEQYFGPGTRLTVT.

The chain joins TRBV4-1 to TRBJ2-5, with 8 bases identical to TRBD2. The germline CDR1 and CDR2 sequences are MGHRA and YSYEKL. This CDR3 region has 15 residues. The ends lost 5 bases at V and 6 bases at J; junction bases unmatched: 11. For the CDR3, the DNA is TGCGCCAGCAGCGTAGGGACTAGTGGGGGTCAGACCCAGTACTTC. Translating gives CASSVGTSGGQTQYF.

The V call is TRBV2, the J call TRBJ2-2; 9 positions match TRBD1. Per the germline V gene, CDR1 is SNHLY and CDR2 is FYNNEI. The trim removed 6 bases at V and 4 bases at J, leaving 6 bases unmatched. The CDR3 runs to 15 residues. CDR3 coding DNA: TGTGCCAGCAGCTTGGACAGGGGTGGCACCGGGGAGCTGTTTTTT. Its protein product is CASSLDRGGTGELFF.

This clone was recorded once. The V gene is TRBV12-5, the J gene TRBJ1-3, with unresolved D. The CDR3 contains 11 residues. The germline V and J ends were trimmed by 6 bases and 8 bases, with 8 bases remaining between them. CDR1 is LGHNT, CDR2 FRNRAP, per germline. The CDR3: CASGRGDTIYF. CDR3 sequence (DNA): TGTGCTAGTGGGCGAGGAGACACCATATATTTT.